This T cell receptor (beta chain) is from a study of shared clonotypes between healthy human individuals. CD45RO-negative, CCR7-selected cells formed the naive CD8 fraction, which excluded terminally differentiated effector memory CD45RA+ cells. None of the donors, who were healthy HIV-negative adults, had recently had acute infections or vaccinations. Study-wide results and limits: Relative to their counterparts shared across all four donors, non-shared clonotypes exhibited diminished generation probabilities. When naive CD4 clonotypes were compared across a few donors, 4% to 6.5% were shared.

Note on this clone: What it binds is not known.

This CDR3 is built from 14 residues. The germline CDR1 and CDR2 sequences are GTSNPN and SVGIG (reference sequence). V shed 2 bases, J shed 15 bases, and the junction held 9 bases outside the gene matches. In the original analysis: ImmunoSEQ junction-only sequences lacked quality scores, so their filtering differed. The data were produced by immunoSEQ multiplex PCR, yet TCRdb's version contains in-frame clones alone and is incomplete. The D gene and trimming were derived from the DNA, and the V and J assignments and clone size from that table. The sample consists of about 2.2 million clones, over 85% of them appearing once.

The receptor was derived from a man younger than 35 in good health. Some clones in this sample may be carry-over from other donors' samples. Sequencing was performed on naive CD8+ T cells from PBMCs. The chain uses TRBV30 and TRBJ2-4, with 14 bases lining up with TRBD2. CDR3 in amino acids: CAWSPGTSGSPAYF. The CDR3 nucleotides read TGTGCCTGGAGTCCCGGGACTAGCGGGAGTCCGGCGTACTTC.